The source of this TCR beta chain is a study of cytotoxic CD8 clonotypes in ibrutinib-treated CLL. Turning to the study itself: Once patients had received a median approximately eleven months of treatment, range 6 to 36, response samples were obtained.

This CDR3 contains 15 residues. V lost 5 bases to trimming and J lost 2 bases; unmatched junction nucleotides: 3. Germline assignment: CDR1 SGHTA and CDR2 FQGNSA. Assay used: immunoSEQ multiplex PCR; TCRdb lists only in-frame clones, some missing. The sample has tens of thousands of clones, around 63% seen once. The source of this sequence is a human donor with chronic lymphocytic leukemia. The input for sequencing was PBMCs, taken after 24 months of ibrutinib treatment. V usage is TRBV7-2 and J usage is TRBJ1-3; TRBD1 aligns across 10 bases. CDR3 sequence reads: CASSIDRGPGNTIYF. The CDR3 DNA reads as TGTGCCAGCAGCATAGACAGGGGGCCTGGAAACACCATATATTTT.